This TCR beta chain derives from a study of lymphopenia after photon versus proton radiotherapy. Study-level findings and limits: Oligoclonal CD8+ Temra expansion after nadir drove photon patients' diversity drop.

V lost 10 bases, J lost 1 base, and 8 bases stayed unmatched. Germline assignment: CDR1 ENHRY and CDR2 SYGVKD. This CDR3 spans 14 amino acids. TCRdb's table, derived via immunoSEQ multiplex PCR, lists solely in-frame clones and lacks some. The sample carries approximately 12,000 clones, about 88% recorded once. With respect to this clone: No antigen is known for it.

The V gene is TRBV10-3, the J gene TRBJ1-2; the match to TRBD1 covers 8 bases. This material consisted of peripheral blood, taken from a patient treated with photon-based radiotherapy. This sequence was found in a man aged 60 to 75 with pancreatic cancer. CDR3 region: CATLGQVNNYGYTF. The CDR3 DNA follows: TGTGCCACCTTGGGACAGGTGAATAACTATGGCTACACCTTC.